The following is a T cell receptor beta chain sequence with its context. This clone's antigen is unknown. No qualities accompany the bases; no much larger clone lies one base away. These data come from a study of shared clonotypes between healthy human individuals (dated by TCRdb to the early 2020s). About the study as a whole: A couple of women and a few men aged 18 to 49 years were included in the cohort. For each donor, CD4 naive and CD4 memory were each run on three plates, CD8 naive on two plates, and CD8 memory on one plate. The study deeply sequenced blood TCR repertoires of five healthy adults to estimate repertoire size and the extent of clonotype sharing between individuals. To increase sequencing depth and limit assay-specific biases, different laboratories used diverse techniques to prepare libraries and sequence TCR repertoires. Per donor, leukapheresis produced somewhere between about 0.85 and 9.5 billion PBMCs.

Donors were healthy HIV-negative adults with no recently reported acute infections or vaccinations. Only Caucasian adults living in Nashville, Tennessee, USA were represented among the donors. CD4+ T cells were enriched by magnetic negative selection, after which naive cells were positively selected on CD45RA and the negative fraction was taken as the memory subset. Blood was collected by leukapheresis, and PBMCs were isolated by Ficoll-Histopaque density gradient centrifugation and then cryopreserved in liquid nitrogen vapor phase. Analytical flow cytometry was used to check the purity and quantity of each magnetically sorted T cell population. Genomic DNA was isolated from each sorted fraction and quantified by UV absorbance on a Nanodrop 2000c. TCR CDR3 regions were amplified from genomic DNA by multiplex PCR using the deep immunoSEQ assay. For each cell subset, the extracted genomic DNA was distributed evenly across all wells of several immunoSEQ 96-well plates, and each plate served as one replicate. For sorted subsets, approximately 210 ng of genomic DNA, equivalent to around 30,000 T cell genomes, went into each replicate PCR. The purified libraries were quantified using a Qubit 3.0 fluorometer, sized with a Bioanalyzer 2100, and then quantified again using the KAPA Library Quantification kit. Each immunoSEQ 96-well plate was sequenced on its own single-read 150-cycle Illumina NextSeq 550 flow cell. Concerning the study's data processing: The immunoSEQ output contained only junctional sequences without quality scores, so filtering could not match that applied to full-length reads. To assign V/J genes and CDR3, sequences were annotated using PyIR, a Python wrapper for IgBLAST v1.9, with IMGT germline references. Reads were filtered out if the reads had weak V/J assignments (E-value above 1e-6), no CDR3, stop codons, out-of-frame junctions, or ambiguous translated residues. A V3J clonotype was defined by an identical inferred V gene, J gene, and CDR3 amino acid sequence. To compute the percentage overlap between repertoires, the number of shared unique clonotypes was divided by the size of the smaller repertoire. Repertoire richness was assessed with RTK rarefaction, the Chao1 estimator, and Recon v2.1 estimates of unobserved clonotypes. Generation probabilities were computed with OLGA for all TCRbeta clonotypes obtained by the gDNA method from a handful of donors. TCRdb retrieved this table from immuneACCESS and kept in-frame rearrangements only. Not all clones are present; in checked studies, unresolved V genes account for under half, and no reason is known for the remainder. That table supplies the V and J calls and clone size; D and trimming were determined from the DNA. Recorded for this sample are over 2 million clones; 95% of them occurred a single time. Jointly, the top ten make up about 0.13% of the sample.

Unmatched junction bases come to 9, with V trimmed by 0 bases and J by 5 bases. Sequences KGHSH (CDR1) and LQKENI (CDR2) are obtained from the germline V gene. Including the terminal cysteine and phenylalanine, the CDR3 comprises 16 residues. CDR3 DNA only is kept here, 48 bases in frame from base 1. Overall results and qualifications from the work: Sampling was restricted to blood, and TCR repertoires in tissues likely differ from the TCR repertoires found in blood. Even with the large sequencing depth, rarefaction of the sorted-subset datasets indicated that sequencing was incomplete. Based on pairwise subsampling, the degree of clonotype sharing among donors was expected to be affected by sequencing depth. Estimated clonotype richness was generally larger for naive than for memory subsets. Compared with non-shared clonotypes, clonotypes shared by all four sorted-subset donors had higher generation probabilities. Across four donors, 4.5% to 6.5% of naive CD4, 3% to 3.5% of naive CD8, around 2.5% of memory CD4, and approximately 0.4% of memory CD8 clonotypes were shared. The small number of donors limited the genetic and exposure-history diversity represented.

This sequence originates from a man between 18 and 29 years old in good health. The V and J segments used are TRBV18 and TRBJ2-5; 7 nucleotides in the junction match TRBD1. Sequencing used naive CD4+ T cells sorted from blood. This specimen's cell subset or site label, per the study, means: CD45RA+ positively selected. For the CDR3, the sequence is CASSPPLVYRGETQYF. The base sequence is TGTGCCAGCTCACCACCCTTAGTCTACAGGGGCGAGACCCAGTACTTC.